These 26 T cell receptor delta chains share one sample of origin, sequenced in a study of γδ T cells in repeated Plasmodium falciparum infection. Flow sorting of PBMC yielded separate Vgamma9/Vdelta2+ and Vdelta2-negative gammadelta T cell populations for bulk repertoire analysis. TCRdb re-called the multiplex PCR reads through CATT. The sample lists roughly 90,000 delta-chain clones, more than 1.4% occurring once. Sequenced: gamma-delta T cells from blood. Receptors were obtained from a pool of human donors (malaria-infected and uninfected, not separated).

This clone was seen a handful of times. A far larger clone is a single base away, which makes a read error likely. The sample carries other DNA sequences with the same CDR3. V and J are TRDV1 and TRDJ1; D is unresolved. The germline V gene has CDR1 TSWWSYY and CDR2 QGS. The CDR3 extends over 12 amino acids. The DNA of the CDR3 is TGTGCTCTTGGGGCCGTTTCCCAAAAACTTATCTTT. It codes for CALGAVSQKLIF.

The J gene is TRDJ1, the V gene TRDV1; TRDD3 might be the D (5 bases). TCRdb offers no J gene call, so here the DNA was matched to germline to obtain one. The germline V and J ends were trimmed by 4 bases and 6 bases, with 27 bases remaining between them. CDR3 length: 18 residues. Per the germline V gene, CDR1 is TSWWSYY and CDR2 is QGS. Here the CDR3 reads CALGVRWATVLGPYKLIF. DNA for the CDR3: TGTGCTCTTGGGGTAAGGTGGGCTACGGTGTTGGGGCCTTATAAACTCATCTTT.

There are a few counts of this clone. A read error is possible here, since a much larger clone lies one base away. CDR3 DNA sequence: TGTGCTCTTGGGGACCATTACATTCCCGTACTGGGGGTCTGCGATAAACTCATCTTT. It translates to CALGDHYIPVLGVCDKLIF. V and J are TRDV1 and TRDJ1; 8 nucleotides line up with TRDD3. The CDR3 covers 19 residues. The germline CDR1 and CDR2 sequences are TSWWSYY and QGS. V lost 3 bases and J lost 4; bases outside the gene matches: 19.

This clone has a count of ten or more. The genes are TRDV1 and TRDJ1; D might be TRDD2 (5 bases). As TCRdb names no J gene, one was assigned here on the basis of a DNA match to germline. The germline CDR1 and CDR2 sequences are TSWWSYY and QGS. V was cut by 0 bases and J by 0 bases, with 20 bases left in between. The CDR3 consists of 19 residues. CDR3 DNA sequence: TGTGCTCTTGGGGAACTTGAGAGAAACCTACCTCGTAACACCGATAAACTCATCTTT. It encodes CALGELERNLPRNTDKLIF.

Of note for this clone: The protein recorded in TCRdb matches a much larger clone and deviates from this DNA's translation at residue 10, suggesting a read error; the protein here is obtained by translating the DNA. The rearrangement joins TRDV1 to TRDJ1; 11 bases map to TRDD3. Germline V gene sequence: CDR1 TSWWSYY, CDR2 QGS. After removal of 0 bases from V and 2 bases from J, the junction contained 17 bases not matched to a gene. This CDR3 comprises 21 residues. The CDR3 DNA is TGTGCTCTTGGGGAACTATGCTACTCCCTCCCGTACTGGGGGATAACCGATAAACTCATCTTT. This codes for CALGELCYSLPYWGITDKLIF.

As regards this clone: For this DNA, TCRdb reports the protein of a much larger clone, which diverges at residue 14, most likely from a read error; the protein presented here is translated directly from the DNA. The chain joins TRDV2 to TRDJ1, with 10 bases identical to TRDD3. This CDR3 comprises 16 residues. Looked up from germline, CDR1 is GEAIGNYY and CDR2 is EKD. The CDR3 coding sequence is TGTGCCTGTTTCGTACTGGGGGATGTCCCTGGCGATAAACCCATCTTT. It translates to CACFVLGDVPGDKPIF.

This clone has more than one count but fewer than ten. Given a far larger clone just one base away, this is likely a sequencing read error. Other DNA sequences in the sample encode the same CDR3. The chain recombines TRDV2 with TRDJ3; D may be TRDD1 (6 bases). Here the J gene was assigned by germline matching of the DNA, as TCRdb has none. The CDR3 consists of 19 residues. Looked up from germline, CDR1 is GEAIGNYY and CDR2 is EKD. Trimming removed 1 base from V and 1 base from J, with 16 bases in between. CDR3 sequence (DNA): TGTGCCTGTGACACACCACTGAGGAATAGTTCCTGGGACACCCGACAGATGTTTTTC. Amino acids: CACDTPLRNSSWDTRQMFF.

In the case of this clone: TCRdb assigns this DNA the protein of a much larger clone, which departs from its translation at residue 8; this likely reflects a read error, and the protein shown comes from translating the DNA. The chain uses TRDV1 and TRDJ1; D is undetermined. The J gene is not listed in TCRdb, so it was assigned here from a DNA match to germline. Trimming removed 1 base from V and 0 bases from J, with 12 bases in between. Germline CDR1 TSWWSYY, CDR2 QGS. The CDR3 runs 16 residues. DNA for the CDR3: TGTGCTCTTGGGGAACCCAGGATTCTAAACACCGATAAACTCATCTTT. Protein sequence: CALGEPRILNTDKLIF.

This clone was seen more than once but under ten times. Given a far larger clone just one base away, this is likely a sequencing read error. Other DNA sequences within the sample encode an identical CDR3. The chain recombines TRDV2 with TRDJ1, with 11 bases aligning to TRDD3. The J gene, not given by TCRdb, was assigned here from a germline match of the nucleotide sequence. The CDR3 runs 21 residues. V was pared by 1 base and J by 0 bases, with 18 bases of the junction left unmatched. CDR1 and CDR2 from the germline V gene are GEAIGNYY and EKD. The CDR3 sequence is CACDTAYWGIDSPIDTDKLIF. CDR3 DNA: TGTGCCTGTGACACGGCGTACTGGGGGATAGACTCCCCCATCGACACCGATAAACTCATCTTT.

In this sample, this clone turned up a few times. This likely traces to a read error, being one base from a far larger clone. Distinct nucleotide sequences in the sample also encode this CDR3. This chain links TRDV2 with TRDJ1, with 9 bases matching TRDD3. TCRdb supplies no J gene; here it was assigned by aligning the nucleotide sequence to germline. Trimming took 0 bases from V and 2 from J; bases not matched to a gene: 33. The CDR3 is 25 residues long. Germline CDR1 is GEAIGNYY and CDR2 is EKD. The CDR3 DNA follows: TGTGCCTGTGACACCGTGGGCCCTTCCCAAGTCCTGGCTACTGGGGGACCCCTTTCGACCGATAAACTCATCTTT. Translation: CACDTVGPSQVLATGGPLSTDKLIF.

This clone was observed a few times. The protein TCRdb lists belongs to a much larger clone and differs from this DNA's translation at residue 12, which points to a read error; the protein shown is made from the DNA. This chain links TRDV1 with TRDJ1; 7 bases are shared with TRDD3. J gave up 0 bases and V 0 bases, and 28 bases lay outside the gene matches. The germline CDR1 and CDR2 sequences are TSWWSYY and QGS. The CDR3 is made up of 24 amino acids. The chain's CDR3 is CALGELGEPPPISSGGCYTDKLIF. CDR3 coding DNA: TGTGCTCTTGGGGAACTCGGGGAGCCCCCACCGATATCCTCCGGGGGATGTTACACCGATAAACTCATCTTT.

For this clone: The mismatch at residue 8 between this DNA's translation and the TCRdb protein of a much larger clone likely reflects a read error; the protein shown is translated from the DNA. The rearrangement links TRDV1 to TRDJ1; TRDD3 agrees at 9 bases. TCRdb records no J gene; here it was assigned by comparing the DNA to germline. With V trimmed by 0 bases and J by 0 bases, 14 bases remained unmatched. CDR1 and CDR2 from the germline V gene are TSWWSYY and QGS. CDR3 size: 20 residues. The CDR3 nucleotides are TGTGCTCTTGGGGAACTAGTCCCACATTACTGGGGGACGTACACCGATAAACTCATCTTT. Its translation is CALGELVPHYWGTYTDKLIF.

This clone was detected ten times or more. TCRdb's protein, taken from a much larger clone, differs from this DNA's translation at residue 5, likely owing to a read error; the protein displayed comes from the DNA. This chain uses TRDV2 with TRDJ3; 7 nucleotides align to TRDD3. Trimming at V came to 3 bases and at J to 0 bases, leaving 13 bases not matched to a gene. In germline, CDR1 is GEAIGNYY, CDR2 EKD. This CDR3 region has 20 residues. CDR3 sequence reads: CACDAVLGYKSSWDTRQMFF. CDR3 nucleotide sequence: TGTGCCTGTGACGCCGTTCTGGGATACAAGAGCTCCTGGGACACCCGACAGATGTTTTTC.

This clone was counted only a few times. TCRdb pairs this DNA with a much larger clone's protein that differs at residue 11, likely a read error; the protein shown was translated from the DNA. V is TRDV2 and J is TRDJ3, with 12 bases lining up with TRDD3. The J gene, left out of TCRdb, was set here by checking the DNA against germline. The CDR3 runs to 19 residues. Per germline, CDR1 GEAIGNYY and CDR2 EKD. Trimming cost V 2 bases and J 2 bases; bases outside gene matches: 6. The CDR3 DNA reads TGTGCCTGTGACAGACTGGGGGATACTTGCCCCTGGGACACCCGACAGATGTTTTTC. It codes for CACDRLGDTCPWDTRQMFF.

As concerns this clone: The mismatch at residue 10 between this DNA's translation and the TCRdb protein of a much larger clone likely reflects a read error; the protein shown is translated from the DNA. CDR3 DNA: TGTGCCTGTGACACCCCTTTTGTAGTTAGCGTACTCATCTTT. This codes for CACDTPFVVSVLIF. The chain couples TRDV2 to TRDJ1; no reliable D call. Germline V gene lookup returns CDR1 GEAIGNYY and CDR2 EKD. The CDR3 is 14 residues long. Trimming took 0 bases from V and 10 from J, leaving 17 bases between them.

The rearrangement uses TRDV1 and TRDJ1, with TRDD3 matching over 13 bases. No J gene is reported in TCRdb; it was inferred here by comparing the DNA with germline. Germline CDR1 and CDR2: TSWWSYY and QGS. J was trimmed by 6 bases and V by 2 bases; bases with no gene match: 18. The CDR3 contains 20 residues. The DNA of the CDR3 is TGTGCTCTTGGGGAATCCGCCTCCCAATACTGGGGGATACGCTGGTATAAACTCATCTTT. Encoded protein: CALGESASQYWGIRWYKLIF.

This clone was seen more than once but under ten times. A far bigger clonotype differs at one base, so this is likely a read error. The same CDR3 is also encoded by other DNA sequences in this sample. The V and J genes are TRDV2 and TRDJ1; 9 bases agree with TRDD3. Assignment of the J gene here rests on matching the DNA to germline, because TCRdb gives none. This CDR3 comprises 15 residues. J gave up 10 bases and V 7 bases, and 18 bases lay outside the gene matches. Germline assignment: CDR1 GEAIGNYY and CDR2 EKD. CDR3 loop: CACDGILGDTSGLIF. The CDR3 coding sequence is TGTGCCTGCGACGGGATACTGGGGGACACCTCGGGACTCATCTTT.

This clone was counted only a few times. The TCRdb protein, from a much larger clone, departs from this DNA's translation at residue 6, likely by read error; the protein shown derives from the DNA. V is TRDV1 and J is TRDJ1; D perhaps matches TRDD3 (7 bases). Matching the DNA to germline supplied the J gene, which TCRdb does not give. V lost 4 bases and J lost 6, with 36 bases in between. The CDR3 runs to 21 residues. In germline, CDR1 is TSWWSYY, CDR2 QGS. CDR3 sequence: CALGGGVPIPSNYRGIHKLIF. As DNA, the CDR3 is TGTGCTCTTGGGGGGGGTGTTCCTATCCCGTCAAATTATCGGGGGATTCATAAACTCATCTTT.

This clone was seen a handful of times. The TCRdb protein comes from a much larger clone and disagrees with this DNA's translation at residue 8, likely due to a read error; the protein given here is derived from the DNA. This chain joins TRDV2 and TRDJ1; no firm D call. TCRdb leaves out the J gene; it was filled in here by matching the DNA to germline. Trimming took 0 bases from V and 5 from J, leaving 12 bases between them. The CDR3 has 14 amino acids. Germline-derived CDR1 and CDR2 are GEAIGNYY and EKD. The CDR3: CACDTAGQRDKLIF. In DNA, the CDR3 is TGTGCCTGTGACACCGCAGGGCAGAGGGATAAACTCATCTTT.

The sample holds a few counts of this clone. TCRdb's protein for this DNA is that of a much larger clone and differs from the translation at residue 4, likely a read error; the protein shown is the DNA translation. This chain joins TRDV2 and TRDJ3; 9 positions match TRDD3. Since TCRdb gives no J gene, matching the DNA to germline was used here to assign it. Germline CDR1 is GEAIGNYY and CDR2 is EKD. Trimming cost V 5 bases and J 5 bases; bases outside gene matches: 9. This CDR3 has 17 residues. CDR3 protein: CACVTVGDSRDTRQMFF. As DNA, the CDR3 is TGTGCCTGTGTCACGGTGGGGGATAGCCGGGACACCCGACAGATGTTTTTC.

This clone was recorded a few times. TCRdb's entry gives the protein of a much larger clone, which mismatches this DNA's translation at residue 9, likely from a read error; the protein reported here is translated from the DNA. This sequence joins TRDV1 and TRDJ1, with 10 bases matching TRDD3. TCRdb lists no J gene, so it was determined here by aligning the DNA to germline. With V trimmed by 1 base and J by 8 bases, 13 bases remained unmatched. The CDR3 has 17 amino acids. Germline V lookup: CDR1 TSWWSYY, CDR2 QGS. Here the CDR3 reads CALGEPLPAWGIPKLIF. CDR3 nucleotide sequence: TGTGCTCTTGGGGAACCGCTTCCCGCGTGGGGGATACCGAAACTCATCTTT.

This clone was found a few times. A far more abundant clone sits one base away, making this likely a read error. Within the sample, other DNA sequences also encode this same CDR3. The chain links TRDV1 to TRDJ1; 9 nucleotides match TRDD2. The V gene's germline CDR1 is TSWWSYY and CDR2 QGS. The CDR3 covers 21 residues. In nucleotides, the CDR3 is TGTGCTCTTGGAGAACCTTCCTACCCGCTGGGATTAGGGGGGTACACCGATAAACTCATCTTT. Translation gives CALGEPSYPLGLGGYTDKLIF.

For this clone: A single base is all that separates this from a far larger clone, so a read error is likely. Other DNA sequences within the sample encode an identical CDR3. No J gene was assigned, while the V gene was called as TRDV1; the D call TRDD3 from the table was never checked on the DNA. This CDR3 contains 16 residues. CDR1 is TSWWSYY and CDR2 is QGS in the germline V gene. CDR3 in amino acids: CALGDPLTGYTDKLIF. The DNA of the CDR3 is TGTGCTCTTGGGGACCCATTAACCGGGTACACCGATAAACTCATCTTC.

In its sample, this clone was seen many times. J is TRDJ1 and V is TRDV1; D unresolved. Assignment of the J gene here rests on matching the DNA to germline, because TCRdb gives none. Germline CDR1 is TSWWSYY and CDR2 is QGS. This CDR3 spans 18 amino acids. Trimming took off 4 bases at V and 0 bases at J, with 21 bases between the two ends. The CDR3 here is CALGVPLDPRPYTDKLIF. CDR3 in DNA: TGTGCTCTTGGGGTCCCCCTCGACCCGAGACCGTACACCGATAAACTCATCTTT.

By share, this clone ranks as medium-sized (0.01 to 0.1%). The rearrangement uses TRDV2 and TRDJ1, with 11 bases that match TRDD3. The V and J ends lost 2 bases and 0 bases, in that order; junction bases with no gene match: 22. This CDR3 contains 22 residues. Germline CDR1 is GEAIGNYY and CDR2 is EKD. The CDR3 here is CACDSLPGDWGIKKTNTDKLIF. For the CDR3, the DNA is TGTGCCTGTGACAGCCTTCCTGGCGACTGGGGGATAAAGAAAACAAACACCGATAAACTCATCTTT.

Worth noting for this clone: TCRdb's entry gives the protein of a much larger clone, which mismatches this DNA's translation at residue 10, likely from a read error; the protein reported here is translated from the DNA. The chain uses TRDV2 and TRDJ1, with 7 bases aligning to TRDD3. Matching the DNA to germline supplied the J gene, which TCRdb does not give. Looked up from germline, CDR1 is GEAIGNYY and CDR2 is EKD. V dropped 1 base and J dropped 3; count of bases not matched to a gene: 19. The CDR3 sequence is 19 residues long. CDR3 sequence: CACDTLRGGLPFEPDKLIF. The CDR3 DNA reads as TGTGCCTGTGACACATTGCGTGGGGGACTCCCTTTCGAGCCCGATAAACTCATCTTT.